This entry lists 28 T cell receptor beta chains sequenced from one sample in a study of regulatory T cells in long-lasting Graves disease (dated by TCRdb to the early 2020s). The library was produced with multiplex PCR. TCRdb records Illumina HiSeq 4000 as the sequencer. CDR3 regions were amplified by Arm-PCR with iRepertoire HTBI primers to construct TCR beta libraries. The raw public reads went through TCRdb reprocessing: fastp at Q25, MiXCR clone calling, in-frame beta chains kept. Rows with a matching CDR3 protein are joined into one entry that keeps the most common DNA and genes. The sample table contains a few hundred thousand distinct CDR3 sequences; only one count was recorded for 20% to 30% of them. The ten largest clones represent around 24% of the sample. Per the publication, the time point label means: persistent/refractory GD, antithyroid drugs over 5 years with positive TRAb. For both TCR sequencing and RNA sequencing, RNA was extracted from PBMCs in TRIzol.

The source was peripheral blood mononuclear cells (PBMCs), collected when the disease was refractory, from a patient treated with antithyroid drugs. These receptors came from a female donor with Graves disease.

The V gene is TRBV6-2 or TRBV6-3, the J gene TRBJ2-7, with 10 bases matching TRBD2. J lost 6 bases, V lost 2 bases, and 4 bases had no gene match. CDR1 MNHEY and CDR2 SVGEGT come from the germline V gene. The CDR3 has 14 amino acids. DNA of the CDR3: TGTGCCAGCAGTTACGTACTAGCGGGAACCGAGCAGTACTTC. This encodes CASSYVLAGTEQYF.

This clonotype was recorded a few times. The rearrangement joins TRBV5-1 to TRBJ2-6, with D perhaps TRBD1 (6 bases). V lost 9 bases, J lost 1 base, and 17 bases lay in between. There are 16 residues in the CDR3. Germline assignment: CDR1 SGHRS and CDR2 YFSETQ. The CDR3 sequence is CATTQGSSSGANVLTF. CDR3 coding DNA: TGCGCCACTACCCAGGGGAGCTCATCTGGGGCCAACGTCCTGACTTTC.

This chain connects TRBV2 to TRBJ2-1; no clear D gene. CDR1 is SNHLY and CDR2 is FYNNEI in the germline V gene. This CDR3 is 13 amino acids long. Trimming shortened V by 10 bases and J by 4 bases, and 14 bases separated the two germline ends. The CDR3 is CATQGSSYNEQFF. CDR3 sequence (DNA): TGTGCCACCCAAGGGTCGAGTTACAATGAGCAGTTCTTC.

There are a few counts of this clonotype. The chain is built from TRBV6-2 or TRBV6-3 and TRBJ2-7; possible D gene TRBD1, 6 bases. CDR3 length: 13 amino acids. Germline loops: CDR1 MNHEY, CDR2 SVGEGT. Deletions cut 8 bases from V and 0 bases from J, with 11 bases between. The CDR3 is CASRTQGSYEQYF. The CDR3 bases are TGTGCCAGCCGGACACAGGGCTCCTACGAGCAGTACTTC.

V is TRBV10-2 and J is TRBJ2-6, with D tentatively TRBD2 (5 bases). Germline V gives CDR1 WSHSY, CDR2 SAAADI. Trimming pared 6 bases from V and 2 bases from J, leaving 14 bases between. This CDR3 region has 16 residues. CDR3 in DNA: TGCGCCAGCAGCGCCTTGCCGGGGACTGGGGCCAACGTCCTGACTTTC. Its protein product is CASSALPGTGANVLTF.

As to this clonotype: This may come from a read error, since a much larger clone is one base off. The V and J genes are TRBV27 and TRBJ1-4, with D hard to call. Trimming cost V 5 bases and J 5 bases, with 18 bases left between them. Germline V gene lookup returns CDR1 MNHEY and CDR2 SMNVEV (reference sequence). CDR3 length equals 16 residues. The CDR3 nucleotides read TGTGCCAGCAGTGAGGGCCGACCGTCATCGAATGAAAAACTGTTTTTT. This encodes CASSEGRPSSNEKLFF.

This chain joins TRBV6-2 or TRBV6-3 and TRBJ1-2; D not certain. The ends were cut back, 6 bases at V and 7 bases at J, with 15 bases in the middle. Germline CDR1 reads MNHEY; CDR2 reads SVGEGT. The CDR3 loop spans 13 amino acids. Here the CDR3 reads CASRTGSATGYTF. The CDR3 region has the DNA TGTGCCAGCAGGACCGGGTCCGCGACTGGCTACACCTTC.

At least ten counts were recorded for this clonotype. The V call is TRBV28, the J call TRBJ1-5; 11 bases map to TRBD1. With 3 bases clipped from V and 7 bases from J, the junction kept 2 bases outside the gene matches. The CDR3 is 14 amino acids. CDR1 and CDR2 (germline): MDHEN, SYDVKM. CDR3 sequence (DNA): TGTGCCAGCAGTTTGGGGGACAGGGGGCAGCCCCAGCATTTT. This translates into CASSLGDRGQPQHF.

The CDR3 DNA follows: TGTGCCAGCAAGAACATCCCCCGGACAGCAACTAATGAAAAACTGTTTTTT. It encodes CASKNIPRTATNEKLFF. The chain employs TRBV5-5 and TRBJ1-4, with D possibly being TRBD1 (6 bases). There are 17 residues in the CDR3. Trimming took 6 bases from V and 0 from J, leaving 18 bases between them. The germline CDR1 and CDR2 sequences are SGHKS and YYEKEE (reference sequence).

Only a few counts were recorded for this clonotype. The CDR3 DNA is TGCAGCGTTACAGGGGGGGTAAAAGAGACCCAGTACTTC. Amino acid sequence: CSVTGGVKETQYF. The chain is built from TRBV29-1 and TRBJ2-5; D is perhaps TRBD1 (8 bases). The CDR3 has 13 amino acids. CDR1 and CDR2 (germline): SQVTM, ANQGSEA. V dropped 5 bases and J dropped 3 bases, with 13 bases sitting between them.

This clonotype came up many times. The rearrangement joins TRBV2 to TRBJ1-5; perhaps TRBD1 as D (5 bases). CDR1 is SNHLY, CDR2 FYNNEI, per germline. The V end lost 6 bases, the J end lost 4 bases, and 13 bases lay between the germline ends. CDR3 length equals 14 residues. The CDR3 spells CASRPERGNQPQHF. In DNA form, the CDR3 reads TGTGCCAGCAGACCCGAAAGGGGTAATCAGCCCCAGCATTTT.

A single count supports this clonotype. This chain links TRBV7-2 with TRBJ2-6, with no clear D. V lost 0 bases, J lost 4 bases, and 16 bases lay in between. The CDR3 covers 18 residues. CDR1 is SGHTA and CDR2 is FQGNSA in the germline V gene. The CDR3 nucleotides read TGTGCCAGCAGCTTAGCCAGGCCACCGCTTAGGGGGGCCAACGTCCTGACTTTC. Its protein is CASSLARPPLRGANVLTF.

At least ten counts were recorded for this clonotype. CDR3 nucleotides: TGTGCCAGCAGTGCCGACAGGGTACATGGCTACACCTTC. Translating it yields CASSADRVHGYTF. The V call is TRBV3-1, the J call TRBJ1-2; 7 nucleotides align to TRBD1. The V gene end was trimmed by 6 bases and the J gene end by 6 bases; junction bases not matched to a gene: 7. The CDR3 has 13 amino acids. Germline CDR1 and CDR2: LGHDT and YNNKEL (reference sequence).

This clonotype was seen at least ten times. The chain links TRBV20-1 to TRBJ2-5; no clear D. Trimming pared 2 bases from V and 5 bases from J, leaving 12 bases between. Looked up from germline, CDR1 is DFQATT and CDR2 is SNEGSKA (reference sequence). This CDR3 spans 13 amino acids. The CDR3 bases are TGCAGTGCTAGACTGACAATCTCGGAGACCCAGTACTTC. This gives the protein CSARLTISETQYF.

The chain carries TRBV20-1 and TRBJ1-1, with D possibly TRBD1 on 5 matching bases. The length of the CDR3 is 13 residues. V was cut by 1 base and J by 7 bases, with 13 bases left in between. Germline CDR1 is DFQATT and CDR2 is SNEGSKA (reference sequence). The CDR3 DNA reads TGCAGTGCTAGAGGGGGGGTAGGAGGTGAAGCTTTCTTT. The encoded protein is CSARGGVGGEAFF.

This clonotype was detected ten times or more. The chain has TRBV28 and TRBJ1-1, with 7 bases lining up with TRBD1. Germline V gene sequence: CDR1 MDHEN, CDR2 SYDVKM. The CDR3 has 15 amino acids. The V and J ends lost 5 bases and 1 base, in that order; junction bases with no gene match: 7. CDR3 amino acids: CASSLQGSGNTEAFF. CDR3 nucleotides: TGTGCCAGCAGTCTACAGGGGTCGGGGAACACTGAAGCTTTCTTT.

This clonotype was counted ten times or more. The V call is TRBV19, the J call TRBJ1-2; D is undetermined. Looked up from germline, CDR1 is LNHDA and CDR2 is SQIVND (reference sequence). The CDR3 consists of 16 residues. V was cut by 0 bases and J by 0 bases, with 11 bases left in between. The CDR3 spells CASSIDGILPNYGYTF. The CDR3 DNA reads TGTGCCAGTAGTATAGACGGGATATTACCTAACTATGGCTACACCTTC.

This clonotype was seen repeatedly, ten times or more. This rearrangement joins TRBV20-1 to TRBJ1-6, with D tentatively TRBD1 (5 bases). V lost 3 bases and J lost 5, with 14 bases in between. Germline loops: CDR1 DFQATT, CDR2 SNEGSKA (reference sequence). CDR3 length: 15 amino acids. The chain's CDR3 is CSASLQGFDNSPLHF. CDR3 sequence (DNA): TGCAGTGCTAGTTTGCAGGGCTTCGATAATTCACCCCTCCACTTT.

The chain links TRBV29-1 to TRBJ1-2; 7 bases map to TRBD1. This CDR3 is 12 amino acids long. Looked up from germline, CDR1 is SQVTM and CDR2 is ANQGSEA. Trimming took 6 bases from V and 4 from J; bases not matched to a gene: 5. The DNA of the CDR3 is TGCAGCGTAGACAGGGACCTCTATGGCTACACCTTC. Amino acid sequence: CSVDRDLYGYTF.

The chain links TRBV30 to TRBJ1-2; D remains unclear. This CDR3 is 11 amino acids long. Germline CDR1 and CDR2: GTSNPN and SVGIG (reference sequence). The V end lost 5 bases, the J end lost 2 bases, and 6 bases lay between the germline ends. The CDR3 sequence: CAWYSNYGYTF. CDR3 DNA: TGTGCCTGGTACTCAAACTATGGCTACACCTTC.

This clonotype was seen a few times. This chain connects TRBV27 to TRBJ1-6; a weak D match, TRBD1 (6 bases). Germline lookup yields CDR1 MNHEY and CDR2 SMNVEV (reference sequence). This CDR3 comprises 17 residues. Trimming removed 2 bases from V and 7 bases from J, with 18 bases in between. This CDR3 is CASSLQGTGRRNSPLHF. CDR3 nucleotide sequence: TGTGCCAGCAGTTTACAAGGAACAGGGCGTCGAAATTCACCCCTCCACTTT.

This clonotype was seen only a few times. The rearrangement uses TRBV20-1 and TRBJ1-2, with 10 bases aligning to TRBD1. Germline V gene sequence: CDR1 DFQATT, CDR2 SNEGSKA (reference sequence). Germline trimming cut 6 bases from V and 5 bases from J; bases unmatched to any gene: 9. The CDR3 covers 14 residues. The CDR3 is CSALSDRGPYGYTF. CDR3 DNA: TGCAGTGCCTTATCAGACAGGGGGCCGTATGGCTACACCTTC.

This clonotype came up a few times. The J gene is TRBJ2-2, the V gene TRBV5-1; D is perhaps TRBD1 (5 bases). The CDR3 covers 15 residues. CDR1 is SGHRS and CDR2 is YFSETQ in the germline V gene. Trimming took off 7 bases at V and 1 base at J, with 14 bases between the two ends. The CDR3 DNA reads TGCGCCAGCCAAGACTTGACAGTGAACACCGGGGAGCTGTTTTTT. Its translation: CASQDLTVNTGELFF.

This clonotype was found many times. The CDR3 loop is CSAPDTGGGNTEAFF. CDR3 coding DNA: TGCAGTGCACCAGACACAGGGGGCGGGAACACTGAAGCTTTCTTT. J is TRBJ1-1 and V is TRBV20-1; 9 nucleotides match TRBD1. Germline CDR1 is DFQATT and CDR2 is SNEGSKA (reference sequence). CDR3 length: 15 amino acids. Losses at the gene ends were 6 bases for V and 1 base for J; bases not matched to a gene: 9.

In this sample, this clonotype turned up a few times. The chain carries TRBV20-1 and TRBJ2-7, with a possible D match to TRBD2 (5 bases). Between the trimmed V and J ends, which lost 0 bases and 4 bases, there was a span of 13 bases. The CDR3 length is 14 residues. Germline V gene lookup returns CDR1 DFQATT and CDR2 SNEGSKA (reference sequence). The chain's CDR3 is CSAREHRGSYEQYF. In nucleotides, the CDR3 is TGCAGTGCTAGAGAGCATCGAGGGTCTTACGAGCAGTACTTC.

This clonotype was counted between two and nine times. CDR3 in DNA: TGTGCCAGCAGTGAAGCCGGGACAGGGACCTTGAATCAGCCCCAGCATTTT. Translated, it gives CASSEAGTGTLNQPQHF. The gene calls are TRBV6-2 or TRBV6-3 and TRBJ1-5, with 9 bases fitting TRBD1. Germline V lookup: CDR1 MNHEY, CDR2 SVGEGT. The V and J ends lost 5 bases and 4 bases, in that order; junction bases with no gene match: 12. This CDR3 has 17 amino acids.

This clonotype was detected ten times or more. J is TRBJ1-2 and V is TRBV29-1; D is unresolved. CDR1 is SQVTM, CDR2 ANQGSEA, per germline. The CDR3 is 12 residues long. The ends were cut back, 8 bases at V and 5 bases at J, with 15 bases in the middle. CDR3 sequence: CSLKDDMYGYTF. The CDR3 nucleotides are TGCAGCCTCAAGGACGATATGTATGGCTACACCTTC.

J is TRBJ1-1 and V is TRBV20-1; tentative D call: TRBD1 (5 bases). V lost 6 bases and J lost 1, with 12 bases in between. The CDR3 runs 13 residues. Germline V lookup: CDR1 DFQATT, CDR2 SNEGSKA (reference sequence). Written as DNA, the CDR3 is TGCAGTGCCGCCGGGGCAACGAACACTGAAGCTTTCTTT. This translates into CSAAGATNTEAFF.